This TCR beta chain is drawn from a study of immune cell composition in non-small cell lung cancer. Normal lung was sampled as far from the tumour as possible, at least 3 cm. TCRdb's copy holds only in-frame clones and misses some; the assay was immunoSEQ multiplex PCR. This sample has around 9,300 clones, with 60% to 80% found just once. CDR3 length: 17 amino acids. V lost 1 base, J lost 1 base, and 14 bases lay in between. Germline assignment: CDR1 SGHTA and CDR2 FQGNSA. The clonotype comes from a human donor with non-small cell lung cancer. Material for sequencing was non-adjacent lung tissue. V and J are TRBV7-2 and TRBJ2-4, with D hard to call. The CDR3 region is CASSLEASRAAKNIQYF. DNA for the CDR3: TGTGCCAGCAGCTTAGAAGCGTCCCGCGCGGCCAAAAACATTCAGTACTTC. Together with reference TRBV7-2 and TRBJ2-4, the CDR3 gives the full variable domain: GAGVSQSPSNKVTEKGKDVELRCDPISGHTALYWYRQSLGQGLEFLIYFQGNSAPDKSGLPSDRFSAERTGGSVSTLTIQRTQQEDSAVYLCASSLEASRAAKNIQYFGAGTRLSVL.